These 28 T cell receptor beta chains came from one sample sequenced in a study of cytomegalovirus exposure and HLA in healthy donors. Primers: 60 Vbeta forward and 13 Jbeta reverse. Assay used: immunoSEQ multiplex PCR; TCRdb lists only in-frame clones, some missing. This table holds about 89,000 clones, 75% to 90% found once. The specimen was PBMCs. The receptors stem from a middle-aged man in good health and CMV-seropositive.

V and J are TRBV18 and TRBJ2-5; D is perhaps TRBD1 (6 bases). Per germline, CDR1 KGHSH and CDR2 LQKENI. With 6 bases removed from V and 2 bases from J, the gap between germline ends came to 13 bases. This CDR3 comprises 14 residues. The CDR3 sequence is CASSPTGLQETQYF. CDR3 DNA: TGTGCCAGCTCGCCTACAGGGCTTCAAGAGACCCAGTACTTC.

The rearrangement uses TRBV7-8 and TRBJ1-6, with 8 bases matching TRBD1. From germline, CDR1 is SGHVS and CDR2 FQNEAQ. The V segment lost 5 bases and the J segment 7 bases; nucleotides outside the gene matches: 4. The CDR3 runs to 14 residues. The CDR3 reads CASSQTGENSPLHF. In DNA form, the CDR3 reads TGTGCCAGCAGCCAGACAGGGGAGAATTCACCCCTCCACTTT.

This chain joins TRBV6-6 and TRBJ1-1, with TRBD1 matching 9 bases. V dropped 4 bases and J dropped 0; count of bases not matched to a gene: 6. The germline CDR1 and CDR2 sequences are MNHNY and SVGAGI (reference sequence). This CDR3 has 16 amino acids. The CDR3 DNA follows: TGTGCCAGCAGTTTCACAGGGGGCAGGGTGAACACTGAAGCTTTCTTT. Translating it yields CASSFTGGRVNTEAFF.

In this sample, this clone turned up a few times. The CDR3 coding sequence is TGCGCCAGCAGCCAAGAGGACGGGACAGGGGGCTTCTACGAGCAGTACTTC. Its translation: CASSQEDGTGGFYEQYF. The gene calls are TRBV4-1 and TRBJ2-7, with 12 bases fitting TRBD1. Germline-derived CDR1 and CDR2 are MGHRA and YSYEKL. CDR3 size: 17 residues. V was pared by 0 bases and J by 3 bases, with 6 bases of the junction left unmatched.

V usage is TRBV14 and J usage is TRBJ2-5; TRBD2 aligns across 7 bases. J gave up 5 bases and V 7 bases, and 16 bases lay outside the gene matches. Germline V gives CDR1 SGHDN, CDR2 FVKESK. The CDR3 runs to 16 residues. The CDR3 DNA reads as TGTGCCAGCACCCCAAAGTCTAGCGGCCCTTGGGAGACCCAGTACTTC. It encodes CASTPKSSGPWETQYF.

The chain links TRBV7-9 to TRBJ1-1; D might be TRBD1 (5 bases). The CDR3 runs to 16 residues. Per the germline V gene, CDR1 is SEHNR and CDR2 is FQNEAQ (reference sequence). The ends were cut back, 1 base at V and 5 bases at J, with 17 bases in the middle. DNA of the CDR3: TGTGCCAGCAGCTTAGTGTCAGGGAGGGTGGGGACTGAAGCTTTCTTT. It is translated as CASSLVSGRVGTEAFF.

The V and J genes are TRBV2 and TRBJ2-7; D not certain. The CDR3 has 13 residues. The V end was cut by 3 bases, the J end by 6 bases, with 12 bases between. Germline V CDR1 and CDR2: SNHLY, FYNNEI. The DNA of the CDR3 is TGTGCCAGCAGTGAGAACTCTCCCGGCGAGCAGTACTTC. It specifies CASSENSPGEQYF.

The chain carries TRBV6-5 and TRBJ1-1; TRBD1 aligns across 7 bases. The CDR3 extends over 15 amino acids. The V segment lost 7 bases and the J segment 4 bases; nucleotides outside the gene matches: 12. Germline V gene lookup returns CDR1 MNHEY and CDR2 SVGAGI. The CDR3 reads CASTIRQGWGTEAFF. The CDR3, as DNA: TGTGCCAGCACCATACGACAGGGATGGGGCACTGAAGCTTTCTTT.

The CDR3 reads CASRKGDRGRRYNEQYF. The CDR3 DNA reads TGCGCCAGCAGAAAGGGGGACAGGGGGCGTCGGTACAACGAGCAGTACTTC. The gene calls are TRBV10-2 and TRBJ2-7, with TRBD1 matching 12 bases. CDR1 WSHSY and CDR2 SAAADI come from the germline V gene. V dropped 6 bases and J dropped 5; count of bases not matched to a gene: 14. The CDR3 length is 17 residues.

For the CDR3, the DNA is TGTGCCAGCAGCGAAGGGGGTGGCACAGATACGCAGTATTTT. Amino acids: CASSEGGGTDTQYF. This rearrangement joins TRBV9 to TRBJ2-3; D is perhaps TRBD1 (6 bases). CDR1 is SGDLS and CDR2 is YYNGEE in the germline V gene. The CDR3 contains 14 residues. V lost 3 bases, J lost 1 base, and 9 bases lay in between.

V gene TRBV5-8 combines with J gene TRBJ2-7; unclear D gene. CDR1 and CDR2 (germline): SGHTS, YDEGEE. CDR3 size: 11 residues. Trimming left V 4 bases short and J 4 bases short, with 6 bases between. This CDR3 reads CASSPLYEQYF. DNA for the CDR3: TGTGCCAGCAGCCCCTTATACGAGCAGTACTTC.

As concerns this clone: A junction end diverges from the germline sequence, so it may reflect a read error. The J gene is TRBJ2-5, the V gene TRBV7-7; TRBD1 might be the D (6 bases). The CDR3 spans 13 residues. Germline lookup yields CDR1 SSHAT and CDR2 FNYEAQ (reference sequence). DNA for the CDR3: TGTGCTAGCAGCAGGACAGAAAAAGAGACCCAGTACTTC. Translated, it gives CASSRTEKETQYF.

The chain is built from TRBV27 and TRBJ1-2, with 10 bases identical to TRBD1. Looked up from germline, CDR1 is MNHEY and CDR2 is SMNVEV (reference sequence). The CDR3 covers 17 residues. The V and J ends lost 1 base and 2 bases, in that order; junction bases with no gene match: 7. The CDR3 region has the DNA TGTGCCAGCAGTTTATGGGGGACAGGGGTTTCGAACTATGGCTACACCTTC. Translation gives CASSLWGTGVSNYGYTF.

As DNA, the CDR3 is TGTGCCACCAGCAGAGATGGCGGGGGCACCGGGGAGCTGTTTTTT. This codes for CATSRDGGGTGELFF. V gene TRBV15 combines with J gene TRBJ2-2; TRBD2 matches at 7 bases. Trimming cost V 0 bases and J 4 bases; bases outside gene matches: 2. Germline loops: CDR1 LNHNV, CDR2 YYDKDF (reference sequence). CDR3 size: 15 residues.

The chain recombines TRBV6-6 with TRBJ2-7; D is possibly TRBD2 (6 bases). Trimming cost V 5 bases and J 7 bases, with 9 bases left between them. The CDR3 loop spans 11 amino acids. Germline V lookup: CDR1 MNHNY, CDR2 SVGAGI (reference sequence). The CDR3 bases are TGTGCCAGCAGTACACGGGGGGAGCAGTACTTC. It translates to CASSTRGEQYF.

This clone was seen a handful of times. The rearrangement joins TRBV2 to TRBJ1-6; no definite D call. Per the germline V gene, CDR1 is SNHLY and CDR2 is FYNNEI. This CDR3 comprises 16 residues. Trimming cost V 1 base and J 7 bases, with 14 bases left between them. CDR3 in amino acids: CASSEGAGGLNSPLHF. The CDR3 DNA is TGTGCCAGCAGTGAAGGGGCGGGCGGCCTGAATTCACCCCTCCACTTT.

The genes are TRBV5-1 and TRBJ2-5; possible D gene TRBD1, 5 bases. Germline V gene data show CDR1 as SGHRS and CDR2 as YFSETQ. V was trimmed by 0 bases and J by 2 bases, leaving 11 bases between them. This CDR3 contains 15 residues. The CDR3 DNA follows: TGCGCCAGCAGCTTGGCCAGGGCTCCTCAAGAGACCCAGTACTTC. This gives the protein CASSLARAPQETQYF.

The chain carries TRBV6-1 and TRBJ1-5, with D tentatively TRBD1 (5 bases). The CDR3 has 16 amino acids. Trimming left V 0 bases short and J 2 bases short, with 11 bases between. The germline gives CDR1 MNHNS, CDR2 SASEGT. The CDR3 DNA sequence: TGTGCCAGCAGTGAAGCCTTAAGGGGTGGCAATCAGCCCCAGCATTTT. Protein sequence: CASSEALRGGNQPQHF.

This chain connects TRBV4-2 to TRBJ2-1; D remains ambiguous. V dropped 1 base and J dropped 5 bases, with 12 bases sitting between them. This CDR3 is 15 amino acids long. From germline, CDR1 is LGHNA and CDR2 YNFKEQ. The CDR3 is CASSQGPEPDNEQFF. The CDR3 nucleotides are TGTGCCAGCAGCCAAGGGCCCGAACCAGACAATGAGCAGTTCTTC.

V is TRBV19 and J is TRBJ2-7; D not resolved. Per the germline V gene, CDR1 is LNHDA and CDR2 is SQIVND (reference sequence). Trimming cost V 4 bases and J 4 bases, with 11 bases left between them. There are 13 residues in the CDR3. The CDR3 sequence is CASSNERLYEQYF. The CDR3, as DNA: TGTGCCAGTAGTAATGAGCGCCTATACGAGCAGTACTTC.

The table lists this clone with a few counts. V usage is TRBV27 and J usage is TRBJ1-3; a possible D gene is TRBD1 (5 bases). Germline V CDR1 and CDR2: MNHEY, SMNVEV (reference sequence). The V and J ends lost 0 bases and 4 bases respectively, with 10 bases between them. The CDR3 totals 15 residues. This CDR3 is CASSLSGGTGNTIYF. DNA for the CDR3: TGTGCCAGCAGTTTATCGGGGGGAACGGGAAACACCATATATTTT.

V and J are TRBV5-1 and TRBJ2-7; 7 nucleotides agree with TRBD2. Germline V gene lookup returns CDR1 SGHRS and CDR2 YFSETQ. V trimming: 3 bases; J trimming: 3 bases; junction bases outside the gene matches: 6. This CDR3 is 14 amino acids long. The CDR3 is CASSWPSGNYEQYF. CDR3 sequence (DNA): TGCGCCAGCAGCTGGCCTAGCGGCAACTACGAGCAGTACTTC.

The rearrangement links TRBV7-2 to TRBJ1-6; TRBD1 matches at 9 bases. The germline CDR1 and CDR2 sequences are SGHTA and FQGNSA. V lost 3 bases and J lost 8; bases outside the gene matches: 2. This CDR3 has 14 amino acids. CDR3 region: CASSFRDRDSPLHF. The DNA for the CDR3 is TGTGCCAGCAGCTTCAGGGACAGGGATTCACCCCTCCACTTT. Using reference TRBV7-2 and TRBJ1-6 for the parts outside the CDR3, the full variable domain is GAGVSQSPSNKVTEKGKDVELRCDPISGHTALYWYRQSLGQGLEFLIYFQGNSAPDKSGLPSDRFSAERTGGSVSTLTIQRTQQEDSAVYLCASSFRDRDSPLHFGNGTRLTVT.

The J gene is TRBJ2-7, the V gene TRBV5-5, with a tentative D call TRBD1 (5 bases). Germline V gene sequence: CDR1 SGHKS, CDR2 YYEKEE (reference sequence). The V end lost 5 bases, the J end lost 0 bases, and 9 bases lay between the germline ends. This CDR3 contains 13 residues. CDR3: CASSNQGSYEQYF. CDR3 bases: TGTGCCAGCAGTAATCAGGGCTCCTACGAGCAGTACTTC.

The chain links TRBV6-5 to TRBJ1-1; no clear D. The CDR3 totals 14 residues. Germline V gene data show CDR1 as MNHEY and CDR2 as SVGAGI. V lost 5 bases, J lost 2 bases, and 12 bases lay in between. The CDR3 region is CASSGRAGNTEAFF. DNA for the CDR3: TGTGCCAGCAGTGGACGGGCGGGTAACACTGAAGCTTTCTTT.

This rearrangement joins TRBV28 to TRBJ2-3; 8 nucleotides agree with TRBD2. The germline V gene encodes CDR1 MDHEN and CDR2 SYDVKM. The CDR3 is made up of 14 amino acids. V gave up 7 bases and J gave up 0 bases; unmatched junction bases: 3. CDR3 sequence (DNA): TGTGCCAGCAAGGTAGCGGGAAGCACAGATACGCAGTATTTT. Encoded protein: CASKVAGSTDTQYF.

The CDR3 reads CASSEKGQWKQPQHF. The DNA for the CDR3 is TGTGCCAGCAGTGAAAAGGGACAATGGAAACAGCCCCAGCATTTT. The chain uses TRBV2 and TRBJ1-5, with D possibly being TRBD1 (6 bases). V lost 2 bases and J 7 bases, leaving 15 bases between the germline ends. The germline V gene has CDR1 SNHLY and CDR2 FYNNEI. The CDR3 has 15 amino acids.

This chain connects TRBV7-3 to TRBJ2-5; TRBD2 is a possible D gene (5 bases). This CDR3 region has 16 residues. In germline, CDR1 is SGHTA, CDR2 FQGTGA. V lost 5 bases and J lost 1, with 17 bases in between. The CDR3 coding sequence is TGTGCCAGCAGCCCACTCGGAGGAGGTGGCCAAGAGACCCAGTACTTC. Its protein product is CASSPLGGGGQETQYF.